This TCR beta chain was identified during a study of T cells in Graves' hyperthyroidism and ophthalmopathy. Study-level results: Model-based prediction identified ophthalmopathy a median 6.5 months prior to its onset.

Germline V CDR1 and CDR2: MNHEY, SMNVEV (reference sequence). V lost 5 bases to trimming and J lost 0 bases, with 11 bases between them. This CDR3 is 14 amino acids long. TCR beta CDR3 region amplification was performed from RNA transcripts. The primer set for the first-round RT-PCR of the TCR CDR3 was HTBI. A single record per CDR3 protein comes from TCRdb applying MiXCR to the multiplex PCR reads. The sample has around 600,000 distinct CDR3 sequences; 15% to 19% are singletons. Exclusion of patients followed from uncontrolled infection, other autoimmune disease, pregnancy or lactation. Diagnostic assessment was based on clinical symptoms, serum thyroxine and TRAb, thyroid ultrasound and orbital computed tomography. This clonotype was seen at least ten times. Its antigen is currently unknown.

Sequenced: blood. This chain connects TRBV27 to TRBJ2-7, with a weak D call TRBD2 (5 bases). The source of this sequence is a woman in her thirties with Graves' hyperthyroidism. The CDR3 loop reads CASSPSGPSYEQYF. CDR3 in DNA: TGTGCCAGCAGTCCAAGCGGTCCCTCCTACGAGCAGTACTTC.